This is a list of T cell receptor beta chains from one sample in a study of blood T cells in healthy people across ages. TCRdb independently ran MiXCR on the 5' RACE reads; one entry per CDR3 protein. Of 650,000 to 1,000,000 distinct CDR3 sequences listed, 35% to 60% are singletons. The sequenced material came from blood. The receptors derive from a man older than 75 in good health. The CDR3 runs from the conserved cysteine through the conserved F or W. D genes are given only for firm matches. Clone sizes are given selectively: once, few, many, or a class where the clone is expanded.

j_gene: TRBJ2-1
v_gene: TRBV7-2
abundance: few
d_gene: TRBD2
CDR3aa: CASSGVAGVGEQFF
CDR3nt: TGTGCCAGCAGCGGAGTAGCGGGAGTTGGTGAGCAGTTCTTC

j_gene: TRBJ2-3
v_gene: TRBV5-1
abundance: .
d_gene: .
CDR3aa: CASSYEGRGDTQYF
CDR3nt: TGCGCCAGCAGCTATGAAGGAAGGGGAGATACGCAGTATTTT

j_gene: TRBJ1-4
v_gene: TRBV9
abundance: .
d_gene: .
CDR3aa: CASSAGTPTNEKLFF
CDR3nt: TGTGCCAGCAGCGCTGGGACACCGACTAATGAAAAACTGTTTTTT

j_gene: TRBJ2-7
v_gene: TRBV12-3/TRBV12-4
abundance: few
d_gene: .
CDR3aa: CASSTGGVLSYEQYF
CDR3nt: TGTGCCAGCAGTACTGGGGGAGTACTCTCCTACGAGCAGTACTTC

j_gene: TRBJ2-7
v_gene: TRBV5-1
abundance: few
d_gene: TRBD2
CDR3aa: CASSLVLAGPREQYF
CDR3nt: TGCGCCAGCAGCTTGGTACTAGCGGGGCCAAGGGAGCAGTACTTC

j_gene: TRBJ2-7
v_gene: TRBV7-8
abundance: .
d_gene: .
CDR3aa: CASSLTDGFGEQYF
CDR3nt: TGTGCCAGCAGCTTAACGGACGGCTTCGGCGAGCAGTACTTC

j_gene: TRBJ2-7
v_gene: TRBV10-3
abundance: .
d_gene: .
CDR3aa: CAASTGSDLEQYF
CDR3nt: TGTGCCGCGTCTACAGGGAGTGATCTCGAGCAGTACTTC

j_gene: TRBJ2-3
v_gene: TRBV20-1
abundance: .
d_gene: TRBD2
CDR3aa: CSARRGETSGVTDTQYF
CDR3nt: TGCAGTGCTAGAAGGGGCGAGACTAGCGGCGTCACAGATACGCAGTATTTT

j_gene: TRBJ2-1
v_gene: TRBV7-8
abundance: .
d_gene: TRBD2
CDR3aa: CASSFGTSGNYNEQFF
CDR3nt: TGTGCCAGCAGCTTTGGGACTAGCGGGAATTACAATGAGCAGTTCTTC

j_gene: TRBJ2-3
v_gene: TRBV5-6
abundance: few
d_gene: TRBD2
CDR3aa: CASSIAGGSSTDTQYF
CDR3nt: TGTGCCAGCAGTATAGCGGGAGGATCTAGCACAGATACGCAGTATTTT

j_gene: TRBJ2-3
v_gene: TRBV30
abundance: .
d_gene: .
CDR3aa: CAWSKTVPDTQYF
CDR3nt: TGTGCCTGGAGTAAAACGGTTCCGGATACGCAGTATTTT

j_gene: TRBJ2-6
v_gene: TRBV25-1
abundance: few
d_gene: .
CDR3aa: CASSHAGARRGANVLTF
CDR3nt: TGTGCCAGCAGTCATGCAGGCGCCCGTAGGGGGGCCAACGTCCTGACTTTC

j_gene: TRBJ2-1
v_gene: TRBV7-3
abundance: many
d_gene: TRBD1
CDR3aa: CASSPPGQGTHEQFF
CDR3nt: TGTGCCAGCAGCCCCCCTGGACAGGGGACGCATGAGCAGTTCTTC

j_gene: TRBJ1-2
v_gene: TRBV20-1
abundance: .
d_gene: .
CDR3aa: CSARARDGYYGYTF
CDR3nt: TGCAGTGCTAGAGCCCGGGACGGATACTATGGCTACACCTTC

j_gene: TRBJ2-5
v_gene: TRBV9
abundance: .
d_gene: .
CDR3aa: CASSPSERGPQETQYF
CDR3nt: TGTGCCAGCAGCCCATCAGAACGGGGACCTCAAGAGACCCAGTACTTC

j_gene: TRBJ2-6
v_gene: TRBV7-3
abundance: few
d_gene: .
CDR3aa: CASGLGRPGANVLTF
CDR3nt: TGTGCCAGCGGGTTAGGACGGCCTGGGGCCAACGTCCTGACTTTC

j_gene: TRBJ1-5
v_gene: TRBV28
abundance: .
d_gene: .
CDR3aa: CASRATGGGQPQHF
CDR3nt: TGTGCCAGCAGGGCGACAGGTGGAGGTCAGCCCCAGCATTTT

j_gene: TRBJ2-7
v_gene: TRBV4-2
abundance: .
d_gene: TRBD2
CDR3aa: CASSQSSGDRSYEQYF
CDR3nt: TGTGCCAGCAGCCAGAGTAGCGGGGATCGCTCCTACGAGCAGTACTTC

j_gene: TRBJ2-1
v_gene: TRBV9
abundance: .
d_gene: TRBD2
CDR3aa: CASSVSGSTHNEQFF
CDR3nt: TGTGCCAGCAGCGTAAGCGGGAGTACCCACAATGAGCAGTTCTTC

j_gene: TRBJ2-1
v_gene: TRBV29-1
abundance: many
d_gene: TRBD1
CDR3aa: CSVPWGQVYNEQFF
CDR3nt: TGCAGCGTCCCGTGGGGACAGGTGTACAATGAGCAGTTCTTC

j_gene: TRBJ2-7
v_gene: TRBV27
abundance: .
d_gene: .
CDR3aa: CASRAFLGPYEQYF
CDR3nt: TGTGCCAGCAGGGCTTTTTTAGGGCCCTACGAGCAGTACTTC

j_gene: TRBJ2-7
v_gene: TRBV7-2
abundance: .
d_gene: TRBD1
CDR3aa: CASSLAGDRAKYEQYF
CDR3nt: TGTGCCAGCAGCTTAGCGGGGGACAGGGCTAAATACGAGCAGTACTTC

j_gene: TRBJ2-3
v_gene: TRBV7-2
abundance: .
d_gene: .
CDR3aa: CASSLERGRGRGADTQYF
CDR3nt: TGTGCCAGCAGCTTAGAACGAGGACGGGGGAGAGGCGCAGATACGCAGTATTTT

j_gene: TRBJ2-3
v_gene: TRBV6-4
abundance: .
d_gene: TRBD2
CDR3aa: CASSQSGRSLDTQYF
CDR3nt: TGTGCCAGCAGTCAATCCGGGAGGTCTCTAGATACGCAGTATTTT

j_gene: TRBJ1-2
v_gene: TRBV3-1
abundance: once
d_gene: .
CDR3aa: CASSQGRHNYGYTF
CDR3nt: TGTGCCAGCAGCCAAGGGCGGCATAACTATGGCTACACCTTC

j_gene: TRBJ1-5
v_gene: TRBV20-1
abundance: .
d_gene: TRBD1
CDR3aa: CSAQDRVNQPQHF
CDR3nt: TGCAGTGCCCAGGACAGGGTCAATCAGCCCCAGCATTTT

j_gene: TRBJ1-2
v_gene: TRBV7-9
abundance: few
d_gene: .
CDR3aa: CASSLGISDDNYGYTF
CDR3nt: TGTGCCAGCAGCTTAGGGATTTCGGACGATAACTATGGCTACACCTTC

j_gene: TRBJ2-1
v_gene: TRBV20-1
abundance: .
d_gene: TRBD2
CDR3aa: CSARPTSGGRNEQFF
CDR3nt: TGCAGTGCTAGACCCACTAGCGGGGGGCGGAATGAGCAGTTCTTC

j_gene: TRBJ2-1
v_gene: TRBV11-3
abundance: .
d_gene: .
CDR3aa: CASSFSPGNNEQFF
CDR3nt: TGTGCCAGCAGCTTTAGTCCCGGGAACAATGAGCAGTTCTTC

j_gene: TRBJ2-1
v_gene: TRBV6-6
abundance: few
d_gene: TRBD2
CDR3aa: CASSYSMGGSNYEQFF
CDR3nt: TGTGCCAGCAGTTACTCGATGGGCGGGAGTAACTATGAGCAGTTCTTC

j_gene: TRBJ2-5
v_gene: TRBV2
abundance: .
d_gene: .
CDR3aa: CASSRDVDSEQYF
CDR3nt: TGTGCCAGCAGTCGGGACGTCGACAGTGAGCAGTACTTC

j_gene: TRBJ1-2
v_gene: TRBV12-3/TRBV12-4
abundance: many
d_gene: .
CDR3aa: CASMPGSNYGYTF
CDR3nt: TGTGCCAGCATGCCAGGATCTAACTATGGCTACACCTTC

j_gene: TRBJ2-1
v_gene: TRBV5-5
abundance: few
d_gene: TRBD2
CDR3aa: CASSLIPSGKSSEQFF
CDR3nt: TGTGCCAGCAGCTTGATTCCTAGCGGGAAATCGAGTGAGCAGTTCTTC

j_gene: TRBJ1-2
v_gene: TRBV5-1
abundance: few
d_gene: .
CDR3aa: CASSLGGPGGYGYTF
CDR3nt: TGCGCCAGCAGCTTAGGGGGGCCCGGCGGCTATGGCTACACCTTC

j_gene: TRBJ2-6
v_gene: TRBV10-3
abundance: .
d_gene: .
CDR3aa: CAISHVSGANVLTF
CDR3nt: TGTGCCATCAGTCATGTTTCTGGGGCCAACGTCCTGACTTTC

j_gene: TRBJ2-5
v_gene: TRBV7-2
abundance: .
d_gene: .
CDR3aa: CASSPQGGSQETQYF
CDR3nt: TGTGCCAGCAGCCCGCAGGGGGGAAGCCAAGAGACCCAGTACTTC

j_gene: TRBJ1-2
v_gene: TRBV20-1
abundance: .
d_gene: TRBD1
CDR3aa: CSARVRTGGWGYTF
CDR3nt: TGCAGTGCTAGAGTTAGAACAGGGGGCTGGGGCTACACCTTC

j_gene: TRBJ2-7
v_gene: TRBV7-2
abundance: many
d_gene: TRBD1
CDR3aa: CASKATGTGNYEQYF
CDR3nt: TGTGCCAGCAAAGCAACCGGGACAGGCAACTACGAGCAGTACTTC

j_gene: TRBJ2-3
v_gene: TRBV29-1
abundance: many
d_gene: .
CDR3aa: CSERTVDTQYF
CDR3nt: TGCAGCGAGCGGACAGTTGATACGCAGTATTTT

j_gene: TRBJ2-7
v_gene: TRBV4-1
abundance: once
d_gene: .
CDR3aa: CASSQGAGSIHEQYF
CDR3nt: TGCGCCAGCAGCCAAGGGGCAGGGAGTATCCACGAGCAGTACTTC

j_gene: TRBJ1-5
v_gene: TRBV7-2
abundance: few
d_gene: TRBD1
CDR3aa: CASSQQGNSNQPQHF
CDR3nt: TGTGCCAGCAGCCAACAGGGGAATAGCAATCAGCCCCAGCATTTT

j_gene: TRBJ2-1
v_gene: TRBV30
abundance: .
d_gene: TRBD2
CDR3aa: CAWNPSGPNEQFF
CDR3nt: TGTGCCTGGAATCCTAGCGGGCCGAATGAGCAGTTCTTC

j_gene: TRBJ2-7
v_gene: TRBV5-1
abundance: .
d_gene: TRBD1
CDR3aa: CASSLALASWTGTYEQYF
CDR3nt: TGCGCCAGCAGCTTGGCCCTGGCCAGCTGGACAGGAACCTACGAGCAGTACTTC

j_gene: TRBJ2-1
v_gene: TRBV6-2/TRBV6-3
abundance: .
d_gene: TRBD2
CDR3aa: CASSYDPGGSYYNEQFF
CDR3nt: TGTGCCAGCAGTTACGACCCGGGCGGGAGTTACTACAATGAGCAGTTCTTC

j_gene: TRBJ2-5
v_gene: TRBV12-3/TRBV12-4
abundance: few
d_gene: TRBD2
CDR3aa: CASSFGREGAETQYF
CDR3nt: TGTGCCAGCAGTTTTGGGCGGGAGGGCGCAGAGACCCAGTACTTC

j_gene: TRBJ1-4
v_gene: TRBV12-3/TRBV12-4
abundance: .
d_gene: TRBD1
CDR3aa: CASSYRGEKLFF
CDR3nt: TGTGCCAGCAGTTACAGGGGTGAAAAACTGTTTTTT

j_gene: TRBJ2-3
v_gene: TRBV6-6
abundance: .
d_gene: .
CDR3aa: CDSSYMQGTDTQYF
CDR3nt: TGTGACAGCAGTTATATGCAGGGAACAGATACGCAGTATTTT

j_gene: TRBJ2-5
v_gene: TRBV29-1
abundance: few
d_gene: .
CDR3aa: CSVEDPRGSETQYF
CDR3nt: TGCAGCGTTGAAGATCCGCGGGGCAGTGAGACCCAGTACTTC

j_gene: TRBJ2-5
v_gene: TRBV7-9
abundance: few
d_gene: .
CDR3aa: CASSLPGRSTRYF
CDR3nt: TGTGCCAGCAGCTTACCGGGACGCTCTACTCGGTACTTC

j_gene: TRBJ2-1
v_gene: TRBV29-1
abundance: few
d_gene: TRBD1
CDR3aa: CSEQDRGPYNEQFF
CDR3nt: TGCAGCGAACAGGACAGGGGGCCTTACAATGAGCAGTTCTTC

j_gene: TRBJ2-3
v_gene: TRBV29-1
abundance: .
d_gene: TRBD1
CDR3aa: CSVEDPTGTDTQYF
CDR3nt: TGCAGCGTTGAAGACCCGACAGGGACAGATACGCAGTATTTT

j_gene: TRBJ2-5
v_gene: TRBV29-1
abundance: .
d_gene: TRBD2
CDR3aa: CSVEKGLALETQYF
CDR3nt: TGCAGCGTTGAGAAGGGACTAGCGCTAGAGACCCAGTACTTC

j_gene: TRBJ2-7
v_gene: TRBV9
abundance: few
d_gene: .
CDR3aa: CASSLRGFTAEQYF
CDR3nt: TGTGCCAGCAGCTTAAGGGGTTTTACGGCCGAGCAGTACTTC

j_gene: TRBJ2-5
v_gene: TRBV29-1
abundance: many
d_gene: .
CDR3aa: CSVGLGQETQYF
CDR3nt: TGCAGCGTTGGTCTAGGCCAAGAGACCCAGTACTTC

j_gene: TRBJ2-5
v_gene: TRBV20-1
abundance: .
d_gene: TRBD2
CDR3aa: CSAPGLADTNEQYF
CDR3nt: TGCAGTGCCCCGGGACTAGCGGACACCAATGAGCAGTACTTC

j_gene: TRBJ2-3
v_gene: TRBV10-2
abundance: few
d_gene: .
CDR3aa: CASSPRDVMQYF
CDR3nt: TGCGCCAGCAGTCCCCGGGATGTGATGCAGTATTTT

j_gene: TRBJ2-7
v_gene: TRBV6-6
abundance: once
d_gene: .
CDR3aa: CASSYSAGTGAREQYF
CDR3nt: TGTGCCAGCAGTTACTCGGCTGGGACGGGGGCGAGAGAGCAGTACTTC

j_gene: TRBJ1-3
v_gene: TRBV5-1
abundance: .
d_gene: .
CDR3aa: CASSPTTGSGNTIYF
CDR3nt: TGCGCCAGCAGCCCTACAACAGGTTCTGGAAACACCATATATTTT

j_gene: TRBJ2-3
v_gene: TRBV18
abundance: .
d_gene: TRBD1
CDR3aa: CASSSTGAGLTDTQYF
CDR3nt: TGTGCCAGCTCATCGACAGGGGCGGGTCTCACAGATACGCAGTATTTT

j_gene: TRBJ2-2
v_gene: TRBV11-3
abundance: .
d_gene: TRBD1
CDR3aa: CASRRGSGTGELFF
CDR3nt: TGTGCCAGCCGCAGGGGGTCGGGCACCGGGGAGCTGTTTTTT